Below, one TCR beta chain is given with its context. Its target is unknown. This CDR3 region has 12 residues. Looked up from germline, CDR1 is LNHDA and CDR2 is SQIVND (reference sequence). The sample is drawn from a study of T cells expressing NK-cell markers. Study in general: All TCR beta repertoires analysed originated from sorted CD3+CD56+NKG2C+, CD3+CD56+NKG2C- and CD3+CD56-NKG2C+ T cells.

Notes on the study in general: In several donors, these clonotypes also led the CD3+CD56-NKG2C+ fraction. The contribution of dominant NKG2C+ clonotypes to CD8+ T cells in about 6 donors was roughly 1.0-7.5%.

With UMIs, 5'RACE template switching was used to make TCR beta cDNA. TCRdb derives one entry per CDR3 protein from the 5' RACE reads, leaving out DNA. The specimen's table records a few hundred thousand distinct CDR3 sequences. The chain is built from TRBV19 and TRBJ1-2; TCRdb's D call, TRBD1, is unchecked because there is no DNA. This clonotype originated in a man aged 18 to 69 in good health. What was sequenced was blood T cells: a sorted CD56 or NKG2C T cell subset, CD4+ or CD8+ T cells, or bulk PBMC T cells (not recorded which). The CDR3 protein is CASSIREERYTF. Drawing the rest from reference TRBV19 and TRBJ1-2, the complete variable domain is DGGITQSPKYLFRKEGQNVTLSCEQNLNHDAMYWYRQDPGQGLRLIYYSQIVNDFQKGDIAEGYSVSREKKESFPLTVTSAQKNPTAFYLCASSIREERYTFGSGTRLTVV.